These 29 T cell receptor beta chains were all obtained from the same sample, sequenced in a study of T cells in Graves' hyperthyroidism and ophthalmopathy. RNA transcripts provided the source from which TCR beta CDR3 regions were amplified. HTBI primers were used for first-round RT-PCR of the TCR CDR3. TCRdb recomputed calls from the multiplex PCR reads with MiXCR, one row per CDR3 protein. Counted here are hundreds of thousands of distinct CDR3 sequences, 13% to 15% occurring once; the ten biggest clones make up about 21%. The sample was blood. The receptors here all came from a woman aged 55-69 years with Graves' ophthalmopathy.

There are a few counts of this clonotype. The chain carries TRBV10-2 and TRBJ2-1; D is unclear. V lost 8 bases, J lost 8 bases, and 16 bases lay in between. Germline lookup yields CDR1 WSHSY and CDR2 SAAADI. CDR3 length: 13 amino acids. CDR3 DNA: TGCGCCAGCTCCGCTATATCGTCTTATGAGCAGTTCTTC. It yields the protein CASSAISSYEQFF.

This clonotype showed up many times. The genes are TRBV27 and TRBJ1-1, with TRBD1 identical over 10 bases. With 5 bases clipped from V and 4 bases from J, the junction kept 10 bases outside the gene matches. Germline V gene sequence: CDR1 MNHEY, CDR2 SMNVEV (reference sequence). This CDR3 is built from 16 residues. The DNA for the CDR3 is TGTGCCAGCAGTCTCCCGACAGGGGGCCCGGGCACTGAAGCTTTCTTT. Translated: CASSLPTGGPGTEAFF.

The CDR3 bases are TGCAGCGTTGAAGGTCTTCCCGGGGAGCTGTTTTTT. Translating gives CSVEGLPGELFF. V and J are TRBV29-1 and TRBJ2-2; D unresolved. The CDR3 spans 12 residues. Trimming stripped 1 base from V and 6 bases from J, with 6 bases between. Germline lookup yields CDR1 SQVTM and CDR2 ANQGSEA.

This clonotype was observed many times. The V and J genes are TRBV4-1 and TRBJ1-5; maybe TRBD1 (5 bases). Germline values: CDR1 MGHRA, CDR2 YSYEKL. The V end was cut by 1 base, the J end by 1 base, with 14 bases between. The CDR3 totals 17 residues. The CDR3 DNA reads TGCGCCAGCAGCCAAGTCCCAGGGTCTAGAAGCAATCAGCCCCAGCATTTT. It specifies CASSQVPGSRSNQPQHF.

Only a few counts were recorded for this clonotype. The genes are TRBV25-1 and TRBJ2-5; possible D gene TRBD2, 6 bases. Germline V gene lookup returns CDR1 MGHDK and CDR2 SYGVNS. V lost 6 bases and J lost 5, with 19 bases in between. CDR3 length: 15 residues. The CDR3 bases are TGTGCCAGCAGCGCGTCGCGGGGTACTATGGAGACCCAGTACTTC. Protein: CASSASRGTMETQYF.

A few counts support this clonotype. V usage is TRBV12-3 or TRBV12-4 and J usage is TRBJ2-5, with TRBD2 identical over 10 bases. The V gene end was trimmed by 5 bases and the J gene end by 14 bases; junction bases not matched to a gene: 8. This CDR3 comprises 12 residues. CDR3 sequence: CASSQGLAGVYF. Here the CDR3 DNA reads TGTGCCAGCAGTCAGGGCCTAGCGGGAGTATACTTC.

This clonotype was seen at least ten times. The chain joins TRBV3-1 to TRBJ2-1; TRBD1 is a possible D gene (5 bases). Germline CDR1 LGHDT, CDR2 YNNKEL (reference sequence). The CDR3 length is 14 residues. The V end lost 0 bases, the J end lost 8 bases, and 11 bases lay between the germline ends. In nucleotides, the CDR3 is TGTGCCAGCAGCCAAGATCTTGGGGCCGATGAGCAGTTCTTC. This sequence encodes CASSQDLGADEQFF.

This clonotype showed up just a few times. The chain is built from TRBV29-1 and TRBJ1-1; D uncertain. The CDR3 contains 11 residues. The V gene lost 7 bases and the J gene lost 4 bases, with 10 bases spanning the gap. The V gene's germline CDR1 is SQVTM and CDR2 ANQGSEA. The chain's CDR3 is CSANRFTEAFF. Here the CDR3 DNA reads TGCAGCGCAAATAGGTTCACTGAAGCTTTCTTT.

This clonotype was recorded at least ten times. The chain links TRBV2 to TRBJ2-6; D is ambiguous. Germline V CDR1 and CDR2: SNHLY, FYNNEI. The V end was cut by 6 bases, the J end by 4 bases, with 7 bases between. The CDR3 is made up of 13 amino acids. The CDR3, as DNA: TGTGCCAGCAGGCCAGACGGGGCCAACGTCCTGACTTTC. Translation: CASRPDGANVLTF.

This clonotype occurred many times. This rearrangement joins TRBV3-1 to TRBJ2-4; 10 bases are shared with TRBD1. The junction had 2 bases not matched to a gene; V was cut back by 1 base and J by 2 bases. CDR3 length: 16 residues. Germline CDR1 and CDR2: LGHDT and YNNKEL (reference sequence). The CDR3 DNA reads TGTGCCAGCAGCCAAGGACAGGGGGCGACCAAAAACATTCAGTACTTC. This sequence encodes CASSQGQGATKNIQYF.

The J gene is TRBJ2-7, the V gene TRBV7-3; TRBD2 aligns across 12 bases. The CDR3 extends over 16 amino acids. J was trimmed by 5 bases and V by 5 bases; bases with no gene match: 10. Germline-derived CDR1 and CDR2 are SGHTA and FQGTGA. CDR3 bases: TGTGCCAGCAGCAGCCTAGCGGGAGGGCCGATCAACGAGCAGTACTTC. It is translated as CASSSLAGGPINEQYF.

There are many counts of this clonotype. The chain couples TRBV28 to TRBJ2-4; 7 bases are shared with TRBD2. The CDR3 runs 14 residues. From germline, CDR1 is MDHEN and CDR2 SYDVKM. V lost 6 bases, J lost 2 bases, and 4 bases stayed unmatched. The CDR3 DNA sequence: TGTGCCAGCAGAATCGGGGGGACCAAAAACATTCAGTACTTC. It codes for CASRIGGTKNIQYF.

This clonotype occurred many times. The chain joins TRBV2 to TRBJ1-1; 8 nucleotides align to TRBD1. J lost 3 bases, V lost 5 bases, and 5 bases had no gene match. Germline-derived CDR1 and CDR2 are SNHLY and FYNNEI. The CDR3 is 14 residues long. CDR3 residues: CASSSQGAHTEAFF. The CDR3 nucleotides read TGTGCCAGCAGTTCCCAGGGGGCGCACACTGAAGCTTTCTTT.

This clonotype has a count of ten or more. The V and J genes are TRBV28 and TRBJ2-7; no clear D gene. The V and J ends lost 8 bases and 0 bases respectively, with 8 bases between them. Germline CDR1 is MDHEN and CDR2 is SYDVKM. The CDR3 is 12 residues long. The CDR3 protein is CASSPYSYEQYF. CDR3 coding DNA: TGTGCCAGCTCGCCGTACTCCTACGAGCAGTACTTC.

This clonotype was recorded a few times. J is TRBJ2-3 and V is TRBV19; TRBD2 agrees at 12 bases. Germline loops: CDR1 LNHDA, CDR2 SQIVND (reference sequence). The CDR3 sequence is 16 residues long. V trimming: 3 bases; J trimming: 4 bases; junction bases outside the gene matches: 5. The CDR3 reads CASSMTGTSGSDTQYF. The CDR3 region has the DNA TGTGCCAGTAGTATGACCGGGACTAGCGGGTCAGATACGCAGTATTTT.

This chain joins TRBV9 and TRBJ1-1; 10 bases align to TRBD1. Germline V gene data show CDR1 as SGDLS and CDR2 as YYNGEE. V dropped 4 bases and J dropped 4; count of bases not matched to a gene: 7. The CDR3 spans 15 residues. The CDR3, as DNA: TGTGCCAGCAGCCCGACAGGGGGCTTGAGCACTGAAGCTTTCTTT. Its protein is CASSPTGGLSTEAFF.

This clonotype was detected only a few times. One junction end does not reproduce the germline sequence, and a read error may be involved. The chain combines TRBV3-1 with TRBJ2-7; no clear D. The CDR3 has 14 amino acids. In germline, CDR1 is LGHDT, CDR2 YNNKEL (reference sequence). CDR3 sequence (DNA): TGTGCCAGCAGTTCGATTGGGTTCTCCTACGGGCAGTACTTC. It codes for CASSSIGFSYGQYF.

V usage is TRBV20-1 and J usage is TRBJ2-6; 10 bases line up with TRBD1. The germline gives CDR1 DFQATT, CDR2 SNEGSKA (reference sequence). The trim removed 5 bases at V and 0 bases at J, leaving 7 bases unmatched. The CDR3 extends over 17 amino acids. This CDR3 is CSAVPGQGYSGANVLTF. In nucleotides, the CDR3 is TGCAGTGCTGTCCCGGGACAGGGGTACTCTGGGGCCAACGTCCTGACTTTC.

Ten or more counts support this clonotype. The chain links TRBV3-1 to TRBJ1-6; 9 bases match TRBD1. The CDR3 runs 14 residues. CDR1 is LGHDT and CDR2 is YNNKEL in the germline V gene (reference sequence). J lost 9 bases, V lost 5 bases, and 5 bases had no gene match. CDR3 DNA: TGTGCCAGCAGCGTACAGGGGGCTGGTTCACCCCTCCACTTT. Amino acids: CASSVQGAGSPLHF. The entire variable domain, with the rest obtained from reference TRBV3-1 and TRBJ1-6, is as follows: DTAVSQTPKYLVTQMGNDKSIKCEQNLGHDTMYWYKQDSKKFLKIMFSYNNKELIINETVPNRFSPKSPDKAHLNLHINSLELGDSAVYFCASSVQGAGSPLHFGNGTRLTVT.

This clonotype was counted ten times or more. In DNA form, the CDR3 reads TGCAGTGCTAGTACTAACGGGGATGAGCAGTTCTTC. This sequence encodes CSASTNGDEQFF. The V and J genes are TRBV20-1 and TRBJ2-1; tentative D call: TRBD2 (5 bases). V dropped 3 bases and J dropped 8 bases, with 11 bases sitting between them. Germline CDR1 is DFQATT and CDR2 is SNEGSKA (reference sequence). The CDR3 spans 12 residues.

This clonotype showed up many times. CDR3 nucleotides: TGTGCCAGCAGCCCCGGACAGGGTACAGGGGCTGAAGCTTTCTTT. Residues: CASSPGQGTGAEAFF. The chain carries TRBV11-2 and TRBJ1-1; 8 bases line up with TRBD1. V was pared by 5 bases and J by 6 bases, with 11 bases of the junction left unmatched. Germline loops: CDR1 SGHAT, CDR2 FQNNGV. This CDR3 region has 15 residues.

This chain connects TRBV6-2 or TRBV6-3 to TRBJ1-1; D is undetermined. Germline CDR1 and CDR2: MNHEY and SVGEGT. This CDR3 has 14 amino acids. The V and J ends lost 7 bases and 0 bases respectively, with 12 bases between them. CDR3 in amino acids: CASTLDLVNTEAFF. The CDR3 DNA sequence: TGTGCCAGCACCCTAGACTTAGTGAACACTGAAGCTTTCTTT.

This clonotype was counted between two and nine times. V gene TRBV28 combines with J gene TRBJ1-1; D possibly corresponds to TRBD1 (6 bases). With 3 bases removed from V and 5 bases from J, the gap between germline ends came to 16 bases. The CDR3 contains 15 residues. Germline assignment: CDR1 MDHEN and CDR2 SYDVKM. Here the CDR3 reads CASSFRGRGRTEAFF. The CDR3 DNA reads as TGTGCCAGCAGTTTTCGGGGGCGAGGGAGGACTGAAGCTTTCTTT.

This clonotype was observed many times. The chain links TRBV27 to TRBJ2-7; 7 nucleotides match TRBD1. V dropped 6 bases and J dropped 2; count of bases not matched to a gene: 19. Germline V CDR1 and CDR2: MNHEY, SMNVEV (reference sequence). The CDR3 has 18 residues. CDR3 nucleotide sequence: TGTGCCAGCAGACCCCCCGAACCCAACAGGGGAAATACCTACGAGCAGTACTTC. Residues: CASRPPEPNRGNTYEQYF.

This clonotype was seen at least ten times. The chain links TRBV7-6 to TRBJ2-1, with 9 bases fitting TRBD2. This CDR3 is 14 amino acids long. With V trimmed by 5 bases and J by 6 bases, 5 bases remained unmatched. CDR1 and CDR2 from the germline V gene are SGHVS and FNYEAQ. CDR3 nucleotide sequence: TGTGCCAGCAGCCCAGGCGGGGGGGGCAATGAGCAGTTCTTC. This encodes CASSPGGGGNEQFF.

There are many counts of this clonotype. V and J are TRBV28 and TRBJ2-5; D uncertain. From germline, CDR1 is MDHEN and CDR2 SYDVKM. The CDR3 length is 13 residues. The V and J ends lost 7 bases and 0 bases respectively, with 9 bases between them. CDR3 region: CASNVVYQETQYF. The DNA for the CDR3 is TGTGCCAGCAACGTCGTGTACCAAGAGACCCAGTACTTC.

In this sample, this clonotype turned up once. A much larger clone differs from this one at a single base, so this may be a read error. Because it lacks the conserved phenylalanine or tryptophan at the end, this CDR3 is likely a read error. The CDR3 sequence is CASGLVPGWSWYYEQYL. DNA for the CDR3: TGTGCTAGTGGTTTGGTCCCTGGGTGGTCCTGGTACTACGAGCAGTACCTC. V usage is TRBV12-5 and J usage is TRBJ2-7; D gene uncertain. Germline CDR1 is LGHNT and CDR2 is FRNRAP. This CDR3 has 17 amino acids. V was shortened by 0 bases and J by 3 bases, with 18 bases between the two germline ends.

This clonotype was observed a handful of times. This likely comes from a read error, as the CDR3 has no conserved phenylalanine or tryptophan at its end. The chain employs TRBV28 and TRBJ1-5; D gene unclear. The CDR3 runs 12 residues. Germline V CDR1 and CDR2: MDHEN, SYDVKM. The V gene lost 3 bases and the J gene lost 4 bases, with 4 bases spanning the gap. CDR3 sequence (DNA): TGTGCCAGCAGTTTCGGGAATCAGCCCCAGCATCTT. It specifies CASSFGNQPQHL.

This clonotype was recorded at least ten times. The DNA of the CDR3 is TGCAGTGCTAGAGATCTAAAGCGGGAGGTCTACGAGCAGTACTTC. Translation: CSARDLKREVYEQYF. The chain carries TRBV20-1 and TRBJ2-7; 9 bases are shared with TRBD2. V dropped 0 bases and J dropped 3; count of bases not matched to a gene: 6. This CDR3 is built from 15 residues. CDR1 is DFQATT and CDR2 is SNEGSKA in the germline V gene (reference sequence).